Listed here are 19 T cell receptor beta chains from one sample, sequenced in a study of T cell responses to AZD1222 COVID-19 vaccine. Only in-frame clones appear in the TCRdb table, and some are missing; sequencing was by immunoSEQ multiplex PCR. The repertoire has 65,000 to 75,000 clones, less than 90% of them found once; the top ten carry less than 25%. The specimen was peripheral blood, collected on day 0 of AZD1222 vaccination. These receptor sequences come from an adult in good health.

CDR3 bases: TGTGCCAGCACCGAATCGGGACAACTCTACAATGAGCAGTTCTTC. It specifies CASTESGQLYNEQFF. The chain has TRBV9 and TRBJ2-1; tentatively, D is TRBD1 (6 bases). This CDR3 is built from 15 residues. CDR1 is SGDLS and CDR2 is YYNGEE in the germline V gene. V was trimmed by 6 bases and J by 3 bases, leaving 16 bases between them.

This chain uses TRBV6-5 with TRBJ1-6; possibly TRBD1 for D (5 bases). V was clipped by 0 bases and J by 4 bases, with 7 bases between them. Germline CDR1 and CDR2: MNHEY and SVGAGI. This CDR3 spans 15 amino acids. The CDR3 is CASSYSKGYNSPLHF. As DNA, the CDR3 is TGTGCCAGCAGTTACTCGAAGGGGTATAATTCACCCCTCCACTTT.

This clone was picked up one time. The rearrangement links TRBV28 to TRBJ1-1, with a weak D call TRBD1 (6 bases). The germline V and J ends were trimmed by 2 bases and 2 bases, with 9 bases remaining between them. CDR3 length: 14 amino acids. The V gene's germline CDR1 is MDHEN and CDR2 SYDVKM. The CDR3 loop is CASSLRTANTEAFF. As DNA, the CDR3 is TGTGCCAGCAGTTTAAGGACAGCCAACACTGAAGCTTTCTTT.

The chain carries TRBV3-1 (or the pseudogene TRBV3-2) and TRBJ1-1; D is uncertain. Germline-derived CDR1 and CDR2 are LGHDT and YNNKEL (reference sequence). The CDR3 loop spans 15 amino acids. Trimming stripped 4 bases from V and 1 base from J, with 13 bases between. CDR3 sequence reads: CASSPTPSRNTEAFF. DNA for the CDR3: TGTGCCAGCAGCCCAACCCCAAGTCGGAACACTGAAGCTTTCTTT.

The chain uses TRBV5-1 and TRBJ1-2; D may be TRBD1 (5 bases). Between the trimmed V and J ends, which lost 0 bases and 1 base, there was a span of 13 bases. Germline CDR1 SGHRS, CDR2 YFSETQ. There are 16 residues in the CDR3. The CDR3 DNA follows: TGCGCCAGCAGCTTGGTCCCGGGGCATCTTAACTATGGCTACACCTTC. It codes for CASSLVPGHLNYGYTF.

The J gene is TRBJ1-2, the V gene TRBV24-1; D unresolved. Germline assignment: CDR1 KGHDR and CDR2 SFDVKD. CDR3 length equals 14 residues. The germline V and J ends were trimmed by 0 bases and 7 bases, with 11 bases remaining between them. This chain's CDR3 is CATSDLWQSSGYTF. CDR3 bases: TGTGCCACCAGTGATTTGTGGCAGTCAAGTGGCTACACCTTC.

The chain links TRBV5-1 to TRBJ2-3, with TRBD1 matching over 7 bases. Per germline, CDR1 SGHRS and CDR2 YFSETQ. CDR3 length: 16 residues. V gave up 6 bases and J gave up 0 bases; unmatched junction bases: 10. The DNA for the CDR3 is TGCGCCAGCATGTCTGGCAGGGGGATTAGCACAGATACGCAGTATTTT. Amino acid sequence: CASMSGRGISTDTQYF.

A few counts support this clone. The CDR3 nucleotides read TGTGCCAGCAGCCCCTGGGCACTTACTGAAGCTTTCTTT. It translates to CASSPWALTEAFF. The V and J genes are TRBV12-3 or TRBV12-4 and TRBJ1-1, with unresolved D. This CDR3 has 13 amino acids. V shed 6 bases and J shed 5 bases, with 13 bases lying between them.

V is TRBV10-2 and J is TRBJ1-1; D is unresolved. Trimming shortened V by 0 bases and J by 0 bases, and 8 bases separated the two germline ends. Germline V lookup: CDR1 WSHSY, CDR2 SAAADI. CDR3 length: 15 amino acids. CDR3 in amino acids: CASSESLLMNTEAFF. The CDR3 region has the DNA TGCGCCAGCAGTGAGTCGCTACTCATGAACACTGAAGCTTTCTTT.

This chain connects TRBV6-4 to TRBJ1-6, with D maybe TRBD1 (6 bases). Per the germline V gene, CDR1 is MRHNA and CDR2 is SNTAGT. The V and J ends lost 6 bases and 7 bases respectively, with 13 bases between them. The CDR3 is 14 residues long. CDR3 sequence reads: CASRQGGANSPLHF. The CDR3 nucleotides are TGTGCCAGCAGACAGGGAGGTGCCAATTCACCCCTCCACTTT.

The chain couples TRBV5-3 to TRBJ1-2; a weak D match, TRBD1 (6 bases). TRBV5-3 is noted as an ORF with a role that remains uncertain. The V and J ends lost 5 bases and 1 base respectively, with 21 bases between them. The CDR3 contains 17 residues. Written as DNA, the CDR3 is TGTGCCAGAAGACATGACAGGAGATCCCCCCTTAACTATGGCTACACCTTC. It is translated as CARRHDRRSPLNYGYTF.

The rearrangement uses TRBV27 and TRBJ2-5; D unclear. Germline CDR1 and CDR2: MNHEY and SMNVEV (reference sequence). This CDR3 spans 13 amino acids. V dropped 6 bases and J dropped 2 bases, with 10 bases sitting between them. The CDR3 DNA reads as TGTGCCAGCAGCCCACTGACACAAGAGACCCAGTACTTC. Its translation: CASSPLTQETQYF.

V is TRBV18 and J is TRBJ1-1; possibly TRBD1 for D (5 bases). Per germline, CDR1 KGHSH and CDR2 LQKENI. There are 14 residues in the CDR3. V was cut by 4 bases and J by 5 bases, with 14 bases left in between. The CDR3 sequence: CASSLETVGTEAFF. The CDR3 DNA follows: TGTGCCAGCTCACTGGAGACAGTCGGAACTGAAGCTTTCTTT. The full variable domain, in which reference TRBV18 and TRBJ1-1 provide the parts outside the CDR3, is NAGVMQNPRHLVRRRGQEARLRCSPMKGHSHVYWYRQLPEEGLKFMVYLQKENIIDESGMPKERFSAEFPKEGPSILRIQQVVRGDSAAYFCASSLETVGTEAFFGQGTRLTVV.

This sequence joins TRBV3-1 (or the pseudogene TRBV3-2) and TRBJ2-7; a possible D gene is TRBD1 (6 bases). V dropped 4 bases and J dropped 3 bases, with 10 bases sitting between them. The germline CDR1 and CDR2 sequences are LGHDT and YNNKEL (reference sequence). The CDR3 extends over 13 amino acids. This CDR3 reads CASSLRQDYEQYF. The CDR3 DNA reads TGTGCCAGCAGCCTCCGACAGGACTACGAGCAGTACTTC.

The gene calls are TRBV4-3 and TRBJ1-2; 9 bases line up with TRBD1. V was clipped by 8 bases and J by 8 bases; unmatched bases: 9. The length of the CDR3 is 13 residues. Germline CDR1 LGHNA, CDR2 YSLEER. The CDR3 loop is CASRGQGAGGYTF. The CDR3 bases are TGCGCCAGCCGGGGACAGGGCGCGGGCGGCTACACCTTC.

The J gene is TRBJ1-6, the V gene TRBV2; D ambiguous. The V and J ends lost 1 base and 3 bases respectively, with 4 bases between them. Germline loops: CDR1 SNHLY, CDR2 FYNNEI. The CDR3 has 14 residues. In DNA form, the CDR3 reads TGTGCCAGCAGTGAAGACGTCTATAATTCACCCCTCCACTTT. Its protein is CASSEDVYNSPLHF.

This clone was recorded a few times. This chain connects TRBV9 to TRBJ2-1; 7 bases match TRBD1. Germline V gene sequence: CDR1 SGDLS, CDR2 YYNGEE. V was clipped by 9 bases and J by 9 bases; unmatched bases: 3. The CDR3 has 10 amino acids. The CDR3, as DNA: TGTGCCAAGACAGGGATTGAGCAGTTCTTC. The encoded protein is CAKTGIEQFF. Full variable domain (rest looked up from reference TRBV9 and TRBJ2-1): DSGVTQTPKHLITATGQRVTLRCSPRSGDLSVYWYQQSLDQGLQFLIQYYNGEERAKGNILERFSAQQFPDLHSELNLSSLELGDSALYFCAKTGIEQFFGPGTRLTVL.

The CDR3 nucleotides read TGTGCCAGCTCACCTGGCCCCCGGGATACGCAGTATTTT. Translating gives CASSPGPRDTQYF. The chain employs TRBV18 and TRBJ2-3; D not certain. The CDR3 covers 13 residues. Germline-derived CDR1 and CDR2 are KGHSH and LQKENI. V was trimmed by 3 bases and J by 6 bases, leaving 10 bases between them.

This CDR3 reads CATSRDRGMMDTQYF. CDR3 DNA: TGTGCCACCAGCAGAGATCGCGGGATGATGGATACGCAGTATTTT. The rearrangement joins TRBV15 to TRBJ2-3, with a possible D match to TRBD2 (6 bases). Trimming pared 0 bases from V and 6 bases from J, leaving 13 bases between. The CDR3 sequence is 15 residues long. CDR1 and CDR2 from the germline V gene are LNHNV and YYDKDF (reference sequence).